The T cell receptor beta chain described here comes from a study of a mutant IDH1 vaccine in newly diagnosed glioma. Turning to the study itself: Patients had eight vaccinations, in weeks 1, 3, 5, 7, 11, 15, 19 and 23. Patients were started on vaccination 4-6 weeks after radiotherapy alone, or with temozolomide cycles. Whole-study results and caveats: Seemingly, top peripheral T cell clonotype changes bore no relation to pseudoprogression.

About this clone itself: Its antigen is as yet unknown.

The time point here: week 5, during vaccination. Topical imiquimod was applied with each vaccine dose, which held 300 ug of mutant IDH1 20-mer peptide. Assay used: immunoSEQ multiplex PCR; TCRdb lists only in-frame clones, some missing. The profile shows around 25,000 clones, around 85% of them singletons. Here the sequenced sample was PBMCs, taken from a glioma patient whose treatment included an IDH1 peptide vaccine. The TCR comes from a man aged 35-49 years with glioma. Some clones in this sample may be carry-over from other donors' samples.

CDR3 amino acids: CASTPLNVNEQFF. The CDR3 nucleotides read TGTGCCAGTACCCCTTTAAATGTCAATGAGCAGTTCTTC. The chain links TRBV19 to TRBJ2-1; no clear D. Germline V gene data show CDR1 as LNHDA and CDR2 as SQIVND (reference sequence). V was cut by 7 bases and J by 6 bases, with 13 bases left in between. This CDR3 has 13 residues.